This T cell receptor beta chain was found in a study of T cell clonality in common variable immunodeficiency. The CDR3 runs to 15 residues. J was trimmed by 7 bases and V by 0 bases; bases with no gene match: 6. The germline gives CDR1 SGHNT, CDR2 YENEEA. Caucasian heritage predominated among both patients and controls. Donors gave 5 to 8 ml heparinized peripheral whole blood. Measured with immunoSEQ multiplex PCR; TCRdb has only the in-frame clones, and not every one. The sample includes 52,000 or so clones, none of them occurring once. This clone was observed many times. The read comes to an end 3 residues before the CDR3 does, leaving the germline J gene to fill in the end.

The chain is built from TRBV11-3 and TRBJ2-3; 8 nucleotides line up with TRBD2. The sample was peripheral blood mononuclear cells. This clonotype was sampled from a person aged 18 to 75 in good health. CDR3 residues: CASSLDPGLDYTQYF. CDR3 DNA (partial): TGTGCCAGCAGCTTAGATCCGGGACTAGACTATACG.